Only a few counts were recorded for the clone carrying this TCR beta chain. Original processing methods: Estimation of nucleated cell counts was performed using reference gene primer amplification. Sequencing used immunoSEQ multiplex PCR; TCRdb keeps in-frame clones, though not all of them. The V and J calls and clone size are taken from that table; D and trimming were inferred from the DNA. The sample has about 170,000 clones, 85% to 90% seen once. The sample originates from a study of blood T cell repertoires in COVID-19. The overall study: Collection of acute and convalescent COVID-19 samples took place in the United States, Italy and Spain. From T cells, B-cell-depleted T cells, or PBMCs came the material, which was cDNA or gDNA.

The sequenced sample was peripheral blood. This clonotype was obtained from a man aged 18 to 30 with active or convalescent COVID-19.

CDR3 protein: CASSTRIGGGGTDTQYF. CDR3 sequence (DNA): TGTGCCAGTAGTACTCGAATTGGTGGCGGAGGCACAGATACGCAGTATTTT. This rearrangement joins TRBV19 to TRBJ2-3; D unresolved. The CDR3 has 17 amino acids. V lost 4 bases to trimming and J lost 1 base, with 18 bases between them. CDR1 and CDR2 from the germline V gene are LNHDA and SQIVND (reference sequence).